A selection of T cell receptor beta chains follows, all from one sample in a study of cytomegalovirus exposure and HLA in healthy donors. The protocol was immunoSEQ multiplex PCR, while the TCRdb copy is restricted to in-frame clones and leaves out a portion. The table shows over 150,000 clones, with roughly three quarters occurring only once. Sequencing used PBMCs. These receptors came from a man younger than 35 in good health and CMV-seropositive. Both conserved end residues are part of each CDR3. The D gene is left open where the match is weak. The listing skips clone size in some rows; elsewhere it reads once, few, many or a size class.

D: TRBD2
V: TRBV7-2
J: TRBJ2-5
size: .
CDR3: CASSSVAGGSGRALKTQYF
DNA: TGTGCCAGCAGCTCGGTAGCGGGGGGGAGCGGGAGGGCCCTGAAGACCCAGTACTTC

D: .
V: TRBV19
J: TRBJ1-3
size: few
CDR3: CASSIQGQHSGNTIYF
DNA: TGTGCCAGTAGTATCCAAGGACAGCACTCTGGAAACACCATATATTTT

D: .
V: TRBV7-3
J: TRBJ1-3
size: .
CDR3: CASRTGRGNTIYF
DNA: TGTGCCAGCAGAACAGGGAGAGGAAACACCATATATTTT

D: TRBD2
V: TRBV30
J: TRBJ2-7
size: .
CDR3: CAWSWAGGEYEQYF
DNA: TGTGCCTGGAGTTGGGCGGGGGGTGAGTACGAGCAGTACTTC

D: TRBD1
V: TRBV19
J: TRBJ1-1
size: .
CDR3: CASKIKRGQGMNTEAFF
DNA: TGTGCCAGTAAGATTAAGAGGGGACAGGGGATGAACACTGAAGCTTTCTTT

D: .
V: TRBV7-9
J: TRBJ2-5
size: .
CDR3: CASSLAGYQETQYF
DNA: TGTGCCAGCAGCTTAGCGGGCTACCAAGAGACCCAGTACTTC

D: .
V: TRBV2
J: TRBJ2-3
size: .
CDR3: CASSEGTMPGEQYF
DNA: TGTGCCAGCAGTGAAGGGACTATGCCCGGTGAGCAGTATTTT

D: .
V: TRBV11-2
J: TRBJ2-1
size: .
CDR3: CASSSPGLVIHNEQFF
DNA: TGTGCCAGCAGCTCCCCCGGACTCGTAATCCACAATGAGCAGTTCTTC

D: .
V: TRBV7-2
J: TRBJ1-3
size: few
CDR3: CASSLAGTPGSGNTIYF
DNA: TGTGCCAGCAGCTTAGCGGGGACACCGGGGTCTGGAAACACCATATATTTT

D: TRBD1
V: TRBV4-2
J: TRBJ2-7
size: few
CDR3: CASSQDLADRGREQYF
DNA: TGTGCCAGCAGCCAAGATCTGGCGGACAGGGGGCGGGAGCAGTACTTC

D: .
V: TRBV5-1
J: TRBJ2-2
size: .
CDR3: CASSPWTANTGELFF
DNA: TGCGCCAGCAGCCCGTGGACAGCGAACACCGGGGAGCTGTTTTTT

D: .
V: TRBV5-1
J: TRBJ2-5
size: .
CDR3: CASSLGSLKETQYF
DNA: TGCGCCAGCAGCTTGGGTTCCCTTAAAGAGACCCAGTACTTC

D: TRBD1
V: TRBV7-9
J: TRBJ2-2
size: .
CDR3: CASSRTGGNTGELFF
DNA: TGTGCCAGCAGCCGCACAGGGGGCAACACCGGGGAGCTGTTTTTT

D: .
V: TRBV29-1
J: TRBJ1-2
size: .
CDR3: CSVEGIQDNYGYTF
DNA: TGCAGCGTTGAAGGTATCCAGGATAACTATGGCTACACCTTC

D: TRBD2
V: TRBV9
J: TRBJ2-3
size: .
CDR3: CASSVTSVSADTQYF
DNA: TGTGCCAGCAGCGTAACTAGCGTGAGCGCAGATACGCAGTATTTT

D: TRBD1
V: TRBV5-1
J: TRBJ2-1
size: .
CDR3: CASSPDRAYNEQFF
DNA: TGCGCCAGCAGCCCGGACAGGGCCTACAATGAGCAGTTCTTC

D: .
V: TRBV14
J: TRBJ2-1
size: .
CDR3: CASTNTSDRLYNEQFF
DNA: TGTGCCAGCACCAATACCTCGGACAGACTCTACAATGAGCAGTTCTTC

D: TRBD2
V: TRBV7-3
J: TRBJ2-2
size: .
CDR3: CASSPNVAGGPTGELFF
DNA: TGTGCCAGCAGCCCTAACGTAGCGGGGGGGCCCACCGGGGAGCTGTTTTTT

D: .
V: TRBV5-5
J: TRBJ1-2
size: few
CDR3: CASSYSSSNYGYTF
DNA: TGTGCCAGCAGCTACAGTTCCTCTAACTATGGCTACACCTTC

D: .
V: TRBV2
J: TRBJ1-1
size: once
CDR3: CASSPRLDTEAFF
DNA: TGTGCCAGTTCGCCTCGTTTAGACACTGAAGCTTTCTTT

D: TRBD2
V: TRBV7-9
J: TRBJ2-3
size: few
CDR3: CASSLPSGSTDTQYF
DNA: TGTGCCAGCAGCTTACCTAGCGGTAGCACAGATACGCAGTATTTT

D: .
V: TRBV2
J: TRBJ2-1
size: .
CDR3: CASSEFRGNNEQFF
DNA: TGTGCCAGCAGTGAATTTAGGGGAAACAATGAGCAGTTCTTC

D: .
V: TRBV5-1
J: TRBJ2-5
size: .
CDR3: CASRPSGNQETQYF
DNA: TGCGCCAGTCGACCTTCCGGGAACCAAGAGACCCAGTACTTC